Detailed here is one TCR beta chain. The antigen is not known. Germline CDR1 and CDR2: MDHEN and SYDVKM. The V end lost 1 base, the J end lost 8 bases, and 5 bases lay between the germline ends. The CDR3 has 11 amino acids. The data stem from a study of early T cells in non-severe SARS-CoV-2 infection. Findings and limits, study-wide: Missing private and CD4 specificities, VDJdb matching favored anti-spike CD8 responses.

The TCR library protocol was used to attach unique molecular identifiers. These identifiers were attached to individual cDNA molecules. TCRdb re-analysed the 5' RACE reads in MiXCR, keeping a single row per CDR3 protein. The sample records 70,000 to 85,000 distinct CDR3 sequences, about 12% being singletons. The sample consisted of whole blood. The chain combines TRBV28 with TRBJ1-1; no firm D call. The TCR originated in an adult who was a healthcare worker with PCR-confirmed SARS-CoV-2 infection or an uninfected control (not recorded which). CDR3 protein: CASSLSQEAFF. CDR3 DNA sequence: TGTGCCAGCAGTTTATCCCAGGAAGCTTTCTTT.